The 3 T cell receptor beta chains below were found in one sample sequenced in a study of CD8+CD57+ T cells in acquired aplastic anemia. Only patients with CD8+CD57+ cell expansion on flow cytometry were chosen for sequencing. The study profiled TCR beta VDJ and CDR3 using genomic DNA as template. MiXCR, run by TCRdb on the reads, gives a single entry per CDR3 protein. The sample holds 310,000 or so distinct CDR3 sequences, roughly 61% seen once. The specimen was sorted CD4+, CD8+, or CD8+CD57+ T cells (not recorded which) from PBMCs. These receptors came from a human donor with aplastic anemia.

As regards this clonotype: Sequence at one end of the junction differs from germline and may be a read error. The rearrangement links TRBV10-3 to TRBJ2-1; perhaps TRBD2 as D (6 bases). The CDR3 loop spans 14 amino acids. The V gene's germline CDR1 is ENHRY and CDR2 SYGVKD. The CDR3: CASSFGTAYNEQFF. CDR3 bases: TGTGCCAGCAGTTTTGGGACTGCCTACAATGAGCAGTTCTTC.

A few counts support this clonotype. The chain recombines TRBV5-1 with TRBJ2-7, with no clear D. Trimming left V 4 bases short and J 0 bases short, with 11 bases between. The CDR3 sequence is 14 residues long. Per germline, CDR1 SGHRS and CDR2 YFSETQ. CDR3 in DNA: TGCGCCAGCAGCGGTGGGGATTTCTCCTACGAGCAGTACTTC. Protein: CASSGGDFSYEQYF.

Ten or more counts support this clonotype. V gene TRBV24-1 combines with J gene TRBJ2-1; TRBD2 matches at 9 bases. Germline lookup yields CDR1 KGHDR and CDR2 SFDVKD. Losses at the gene ends were 0 bases for V and 7 bases for J; bases not matched to a gene: 6. CDR3 length: 16 amino acids. The CDR3 nucleotides are TGTGCCACCAGTGATTTGGGGCTAGCGGGGCGGAATGAGCAGTTCTTC. It yields the protein CATSDLGLAGRNEQFF.